The entry below describes one T cell receptor beta chain. This clonotype has a count of ten or more. Its antigen specificity is not known. Base qualities are not recorded, but no much larger clone differs from it by a single base. The data belong to a study of T cell repertoires in cytomegalovirus infection (dated by TCRdb to about 2019). About the study as a whole: Recently identified HLA-C-restricted CMV epitopes, whose presentation resists viral immunomodulation, were targeted by peptide stimulations together with well-studied HLA-B-restricted epitopes. Donor HLA type was relevant to the analysis, as public TCR beta signatures indicated carriage of CMV infection together with the matching HLA type. The paper as a whole reports these results and caveats: In both this cohort and an independent roughly 350-donor cohort, the cumulative frequency of public TCR beta family members distinguished carriers of CMV infection plus the relevant HLA type. In the ex vivo response, HLA-C-restricted CMV-specific TCR beta clonotypes were dominant, and in two of eight donors the single most frequent clonotype came from this HLA-C-restricted group.

For this chain, trimming is 0 bases at the V end and 7 bases at the J end, and the number of junction bases without a gene match is 2. The germline V gene specifies SGHTA as CDR1 and FQGNSA as CDR2. There are 15 amino acids in the CDR3, from cysteine to phenylalanine inclusive. The read is trimmed to its CDR3 DNA, 45 bases read in frame from base 1. The label giving this sample's treatment or condition can be read as: in vitro stimulation with specific CMV peptide epitopes to enrich CMV-specific T cells. TCRdb shows the sequencer as Illumina HiSeq 1500. The public reads were run again by TCRdb, first through fastp at Q25 and then through MiXCR, and only productive beta chains were kept. Here each entry gathers all rows of one CDR3 protein and keeps the most common genes and DNA. Here the sample has approximately 500,000 distinct CDR3 sequences; 30% to 40% occur a single time. The ten largest clones add up to roughly 15% of the sample.

The sequenced sample was cultured PBMCs, obtained from culture after CMV antigen stimulation. Recombination linked TRBV7-2 to TRBJ1-4; TRBD1 matches 10 bases in the middle. The source of this sequence is a human donor in good health (CMV status not recorded). Some clones in this sample may be carry-over from other donors' samples. The CDR3 sequence is CASSLARDRGEKLFF. The sequenced DNA is TGTGCCAGCAGCTTAGCCCGGGACAGGGGTGAAAAACTGTTTTTT.